This T cell receptor beta chain was captured in a study of OX40 agonist ivuxolimab in advanced cancers. Study-wide findings and caveats: At 0.1 to 3.0 mg/kg, CD4+ and CD8+ blood T cells expanded clonally by week 6.

TCRdb keeps only in-frame clones here, not all; method: immunoSEQ multiplex PCR. The sample yields some 94,000 clones, around 91% seen once. Per germline, CDR1 SNHLY and CDR2 FYNNEI. CDR3 size: 14 residues. V was pared by 4 bases and J by 0 bases, with 8 bases between. As regards this clone: Its antigen is undetermined.

Blood samples were obtained at baseline, cycle 4 day 1, and cycle 7 day 1. The rearrangement links TRBV2 to TRBJ2-3, with no clear D. Sequenced here: CD4+ or CD8+ T cells sorted from blood, sampled in a trial of the OX40 agonist ivuxolimab. The sequence was collected from an adult with an advanced solid tumor such as melanoma, head and neck, liver or kidney cancer. DNA of the CDR3: TGTGCCAGCAGTGCCGGATCTAGCACAGATACGCAGTATTTT. It codes for CASSAGSSTDTQYF.